The rows below give T cell receptor beta chains drawn from one sample of a study of naive and memory T cell subsets. MiXCR was run by TCRdb on the UMI-ligation and nested PCR reads, yielding one entry per CDR3 protein. The sample shows about 140,000 distinct CDR3 sequences, about 20% of them seen only once. The sequenced material came from naive CD8+ T cells from blood. These receptors were obtained from a human donor in good health. CDR3s include the opening cysteine and the closing phenylalanine or tryptophan. D genes are given only for firm matches. Clone size is shown for a subset of rows, as once, few, many or a class of expanded clone.

clone size,V gene,D gene,J gene,CDR3 DNA,CDR3 protein
-,TRBV20-1,TRBD2,TRBJ2-7,TGCAGTGCTGAGCGGGACTCCTACGAGCAGTACTTC,CSAERDSYEQYF
-,TRBV10-3,-,TRBJ2-7,TGTGCCACGAGTAGCGGCCCTTCCTACGAGCAGTACTTC,CATSSGPSYEQYF
-,TRBV20-1,TRBD1,TRBJ1-2,TGCAGTGTTAGAGGGGACAGATACTATGGCTACACCTTC,CSVRGDRYYGYTF
few,TRBV27,TRBD1,TRBJ1-1,TGTGCCAGCAGTTTAGACAGGGGGCCGAACACTGAAGCTTTCTTT,CASSLDRGPNTEAFF
-,TRBV28,-,TRBJ1-3,TGTGCCAGCAGTTTCAGGGGTGGAAACACCATATATTTT,CASSFRGGNTIYF
few,TRBV7-9,-,TRBJ1-2,TGTGCCAGCAGCTTAGAGGATACGGGCTACACCTTC,CASSLEDTGYTF
-,TRBV27,TRBD1,TRBJ1-2,TGTGCCAGCCGGACAGGTGGAAGCCACTATGGCTACACCTTC,CASRTGGSHYGYTF
-,TRBV11-2,-,TRBJ2-1,TGTGCCAGCAGCGTCGGAGGGTTCAATGAGCAGTTCTTC,CASSVGGFNEQFF
few,TRBV4-1,TRBD2,TRBJ2-1,TGCGCCAGCAGCCAAGTATGGGGGGGGGACAATGAGCAGTTCTTC,CASSQVWGGDNEQFF
-,TRBV18,-,TRBJ2-3,TGTGCCAGCTCACCAGCTCCGGACACCATTCACACAGATACGCAGTATTTT,CASSPAPDTIHTDTQYF
-,TRBV6-9,TRBD1,TRBJ1-1,TGTGCCAGCAGTTATACGAAAAACCAGGGACAGGGTGACACTGAAGCTTTCTTT,CASSYTKNQGQGDTEAFF
-,TRBV28,-,TRBJ1-1,TGTGCCAGCAGTTTATATGGACAGATAGTGAACACTGAAGCTTTCTTT,CASSLYGQIVNTEAFF
few,TRBV13,TRBD1,TRBJ2-1,TGTGCCAGCAGCTTAGTACAGGGGCCAAATGAGCAGTTCTTC,CASSLVQGPNEQFF
-,TRBV28,TRBD1,TRBJ2-7,TGTGCCAGCAGGCAGGGGGTTTTACACGAGCAGTACTTC,CASRQGVLHEQYF
-,TRBV12-3/TRBV12-4,-,TRBJ2-7,TGTGCCAGCAGTCAGGACAGTGTCTACGAGCAGTACTTC,CASSQDSVYEQYF
-,TRBV7-9,TRBD2,TRBJ2-7,TGTGCCAGCAGCTTAGGGGACTACGACGAGCAGTACTTC,CASSLGDYDEQYF
few,TRBV28,-,TRBJ2-3,TGTGCCAGCAGTTTCTCGCCCTCGCGGGGTACTAGCACAGATACGCAGTATTTT,CASSFSPSRGTSTDTQYF
few,TRBV25-1,TRBD1,TRBJ1-1,TGTGCCAGCAGCCTACAGGGGGCCACTGAAGCTTTCTTT,CASSLQGATEAFF
-,TRBV11-2,TRBD2,TRBJ2-1,TGTGCCAGCAGCTTAATCGTCCAAGGACTAGGATTCAATGAGCAGTTCTTC,CASSLIVQGLGFNEQFF
once,TRBV5-4,-,TRBJ1-2,TGTGCCAGCAGCTTACAGGGATCAAAAGGCTACACCTTC,CASSLQGSKGYTF
few,TRBV27,TRBD1,TRBJ2-1,TGTGCCAGCAGTTTAAAGGGACAGGGGCGCAATGAGCAGTTCTTC,CASSLKGQGRNEQFF
few,TRBV24-1,TRBD1,TRBJ2-1,TGTGCCACCAGTGATCACCGGGACAGACTTTACAATGAGCAGTTCTTC,CATSDHRDRLYNEQFF
-,TRBV12-3/TRBV12-4,TRBD2,TRBJ2-3,TGTGCCAGCAGTTTATCTGGCGGGAGGGCCTGGGGGAGCACAGATACGCAGTATTTT,CASSLSGGRAWGSTDTQYF
-,TRBV11-2,TRBD1,TRBJ2-7,TGTGCCAGCAGCGTAGGACAGGGGCCCCTACGGGAGCAGTACTTC,CASSVGQGPLREQYF
few,TRBV29-1,TRBD1,TRBJ1-2,TGCAGCGGAACGTCCGGGGACAGGGCCAACACCTTC,CSGTSGDRANTF
-,TRBV29-1,TRBD2,TRBJ2-1,TGCAGCGTTGCGGGGACTAGCGGGAGCCCCTCCTACAATGAGCAGTTCTTC,CSVAGTSGSPSYNEQFF
-,TRBV6-5,-,TRBJ2-1,TGTGCCAGCAGTTACCAAGACTGGGGCGATGAGCAGTTCTTC,CASSYQDWGDEQFF